The source of this T cell receptor beta chain is a study of blood T cell repertoires in COVID-19. Overall study: Donors in the United States, Italy and Spain gave samples during acute or convalescent COVID-19. T cells, B-cell-depleted T cells, or PBMCs provided the cDNA or gDNA that served as material.

Per the authors' pipeline: Researchers report that nucleated cell counts were estimated from reference gene primer amplification. Here immunoSEQ multiplex PCR was the method, and the copy in TCRdb shows in-frame clones only, minus some. The V and J calls and clone size are taken from that table; D and trimming were inferred from the DNA. This table holds about 68,000 clones, 86% found once. This receptor was obtained from a man younger than 45 with acute or convalescent COVID-19. Sequenced: peripheral blood.

The CDR3 loop reads CATSDRRGAGDIQYF. In DNA form, the CDR3 reads TGTGCCACCAGTGATAGGCGGGGAGCGGGGGACATTCAGTACTTC. The V gene is TRBV24-1, the J gene TRBJ2-4, with TRBD2 identical over 8 bases. CDR1 is KGHDR and CDR2 is SFDVKD in the germline V gene. V dropped 3 bases and J dropped 8; count of bases not matched to a gene: 8. This CDR3 has 15 amino acids.